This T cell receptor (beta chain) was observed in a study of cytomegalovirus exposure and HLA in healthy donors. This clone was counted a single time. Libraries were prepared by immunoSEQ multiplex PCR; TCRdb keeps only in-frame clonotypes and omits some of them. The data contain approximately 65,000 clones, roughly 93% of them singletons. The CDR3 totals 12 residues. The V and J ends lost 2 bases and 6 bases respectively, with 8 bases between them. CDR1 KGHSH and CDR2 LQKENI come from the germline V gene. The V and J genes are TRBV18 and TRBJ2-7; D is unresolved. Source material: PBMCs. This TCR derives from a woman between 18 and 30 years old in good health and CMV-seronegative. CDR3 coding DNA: TGTGCCAGCTCACCAGGAAGCGTCGAGCAGTACTTC. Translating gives CASSPGSVEQYF. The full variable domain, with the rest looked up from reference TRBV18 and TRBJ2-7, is NAGVMQNPRHLVRRRGQEARLRCSPMKGHSHVYWYRQLPEEGLKFMVYLQKENIIDESGMPKERFSAEFPKEGPSILRIQQVVRGDSAAYFCASSPGSVEQYFGPGTRLTVT.